The clone carrying this T cell receptor beta chain occurred many times. Its specificity is unknown. For each subset, genomic DNA was distributed in equal portions over several immunoSEQ plates. In the source study's methods: As immunoSEQ supplied junction-only sequences (without quality scores), filtering differed. Clones were sequenced by immunoSEQ multiplex PCR, and TCRdb holds only the in-frame ones, with some missing. V and J calls plus clone size are reproduced from that table; the DNA served to infer D and trimming. The sample includes fewer than 650,000 clones, around 80% of them seen just once. This record comes from a study of shared clonotypes between healthy human individuals. Study summary: Aged 18 to 49, the donors were a couple of women and a few men.

Notes on the study in general: Only blood underwent sampling, and tissue repertoires likely differ.

V was trimmed by 4 bases and J by 4 bases, leaving 19 bases between them. This CDR3 has 16 residues. CDR1 and CDR2 from the germline V gene are MDHEN and SYDVKM. This clonotype originated in a middle-aged woman in good health. Some clones in this sample may be carry-over from other donors' samples. This chain links TRBV28 with TRBJ1-2; no clear D gene. Material: PBMCs. The CDR3 loop reads CASSSGTEYHFYGYTF. In nucleotides, the CDR3 is TGTGCCAGCAGTTCGGGAACGGAGTACCATTTCTATGGCTACACCTTC.